Sequencing of this T cell receptor beta chain was carried out in a study of CD8 T cells in ankylosing spondylitis (dated by TCRdb to 2016 to 2017). Study-wide context: T cell receptor beta repertoires were profiled in healthy donors and ankylosing spondylitis patients so that disease-linked TCR variants could be found. Peripheral blood samples were taken, and synovial fluid was additionally collected from ankylosing spondylitis patients. The full study cohort was made up of about 24 ankylosing spondylitis patients and more than 90 healthy donors.

Sequencing used an Illumina HiSeq 2500. Quantitative 5'-RACE with molecular barcodes was used to prepare TCR beta libraries. For the original study's pipeline: A new computational method based on a probabilistic model of VDJ rearrangement was used to identify disease-linked TCR variants. TCRdb reran the public reads through fastp at Q25 and MiXCR, keeping productive beta chains. Every entry covers one CDR3 protein and lists the most common genes and DNA from its rows. TCRdb assigned the V and J calls; the authors' analysis was not used. For this sample there are about 150,000 distinct CDR3 sequences; 9.5% to 12% appear just once. The ten top clones hold around 4.3% of the sample. Study-wide conclusions, independent of this receptor: Some TCR beta motif variants had previously been reported in synovial fluid and blood of reactive arthritis patients, which suggested common disease-initiation mechanisms. Significant enrichment of the disease-linked clones was reported in matched synovial fluid samples from ankylosing spondylitis patients. Blood from ankylosing spondylitis patients appeared to be characterized by a TCR beta motif composed of eight highly homologous amino acid variants. In peripheral blood, the disease-linked clones were found at relatively low frequencies and had a CD8+ phenotype.

Germline trimming: 4 bases from V, 5 bases from J; junction bases outside gene matches: 5. Its CDR3 holds 14 amino acids, cysteine through phenylalanine. Here the CDR3 DNA is all that survives: 42 bases in frame from base 1. The germline V gene (reference sequence) yields DFQATT for CDR1 and SNEGSKA for CDR2. This clonotype came up many times. What antigen it recognizes has not been identified. Base quality data are lacking; no much larger clone is found one base away. The sequenced material came from blood, either unsorted or a sorted T cell fraction (not recorded which). This receptor chain uses TRBV20-1 and TRBJ2-1; 10 middle bases align to TRBD2. This receptor was identified in a female donor with ankylosing spondylitis or in good health (not recorded which). The CDR3 region reads CSAKGLAAHNEQFF. In nucleotides, the sequence is TGCAGTGCTAAAGGACTAGCGGCACACAATGAGCAGTTCTTC.